Presented here are 22 T cell receptor beta chains from one specimen sequenced in a study of blood T cell repertoires in COVID-19. Here immunoSEQ multiplex PCR was the method, and the copy in TCRdb shows in-frame clones only, minus some. The sample holds about 50,000 clones, about 89% seen once. The sequencing sample was made of peripheral blood. These receptors came from a human donor in a cohort sampled during active COVID-19.

The chain uses TRBV6-5 and TRBJ2-2, with D tentatively TRBD1 (5 bases). From germline, CDR1 is MNHEY and CDR2 SVGAGI. The CDR3 is made up of 14 amino acids. V was cut by 6 bases and J by 4 bases, with 12 bases left in between. CDR3 bases: TGTGCCAGCAGCCCAGGGTTGGGCACCGGGGAGCTGTTTTTT. Translation gives CASSPGLGTGELFF.

The chain recombines TRBV2 with TRBJ2-3, with D possibly being TRBD2 (6 bases). Trimming pared 8 bases from V and 0 bases from J, leaving 15 bases between. The CDR3 totals 15 residues. The germline V gene has CDR1 SNHLY and CDR2 FYNNEI. The DNA of the CDR3 is TGTGCCAGCGGGAGGAGACTGGGGAGCACAGATACGCAGTATTTT. Translated, it gives CASGRRLGSTDTQYF.

This clone appeared a few times. The V call is TRBV10-2, the J call TRBJ1-3; TRBD1 is a possible D gene (5 bases). The V and J ends lost 6 bases and 0 bases respectively, with 15 bases between them. Germline CDR1 is WSHSY and CDR2 is SAAADI. The CDR3 spans 16 residues. In DNA form, the CDR3 reads TGCGCCAGCAGCGACGGGGGACCGATCTCTGGAAACACCATATATTTT. It yields the protein CASSDGGPISGNTIYF.

The chain is built from TRBV30 and TRBJ2-2, with 9 bases lining up with TRBD2. Germline V gene lookup returns CDR1 GTSNPN and CDR2 SVGIG (reference sequence). This CDR3 contains 15 residues. V lost 3 bases and J lost 5; bases outside the gene matches: 7. The CDR3 loop is CAWSRGGAGTGELFF. The CDR3 region has the DNA TGTGCCTGGAGCCGCGGGGGGGCGGGGACCGGGGAGCTGTTTTTT.

In this sample, this clone turned up a few times. The chain combines TRBV7-9 with TRBJ1-2, with 9 bases fitting TRBD1. The J segment lost 7 bases and the V segment lost 10 bases, leaving 4 bases of the junction unmatched. CDR3 length: 11 residues. The germline V gene has CDR1 SEHNR and CDR2 FQNEAQ (reference sequence). The CDR3 sequence is CATRTGVGYTF. For the CDR3, the DNA is TGTGCCACCCGGACAGGGGTTGGCTACACCTTC.

This clone was seen a handful of times. The chain uses TRBV6-2 or TRBV6-3 and TRBJ2-1, with D possibly being TRBD2 (6 bases). From germline, CDR1 is MNHEY and CDR2 SVGEGT. The CDR3 is 12 residues long. V lost 2 bases to trimming and J lost 12 bases, with 11 bases between them. DNA of the CDR3: TGTGCCAGCAGTTACCCCGGGGGAAGGCAGTTCTTC. This encodes CASSYPGGRQFF.

This chain joins TRBV5-4 and TRBJ2-7; TRBD2 matches at 10 bases. This CDR3 has 15 residues. The germline gives CDR1 SGHNT, CDR2 YYREEE (reference sequence). The ends lost 0 bases at V and 2 bases at J; junction bases unmatched: 2. CDR3 loop: CASSLGAGGPYEQYV. The CDR3 DNA follows: TGTGCCAGCAGCTTGGGAGCGGGAGGGCCCTACGAGCAGTACGTC.

This clone was seen once. The J gene is TRBJ1-4, the V gene TRBV5-4, with 9 bases aligning to TRBD1. The CDR3 loop spans 16 amino acids. The germline CDR1 and CDR2 sequences are SGHNT and YYREEE (reference sequence). Unmatched junction bases numbered 8, after V lost 1 base and J lost 7 bases. The CDR3 is CASSLPPGTGSEKLFF. The CDR3 region has the DNA TGTGCCAGCAGCTTGCCCCCCGGGACAGGGAGTGAAAAACTGTTTTTT.

V usage is TRBV30 and J usage is TRBJ2-7; 12 bases line up with TRBD2. V shed 5 bases and J 7 bases; nucleotides not matched to a gene: 9. This CDR3 region has 14 residues. CDR1 is GTSNPN, CDR2 SVGIG, per germline (reference sequence). The CDR3 here is CAWGGLAGLGEQYF. DNA for the CDR3: TGTGCCTGGGGCGGACTAGCGGGGTTGGGTGAGCAGTACTTC.

This clone was seen only a few times. The J gene is TRBJ2-7, the V gene TRBV19; 9 bases align to TRBD1. J lost 3 bases, V lost 5 bases, and 11 bases had no gene match. Germline CDR1 and CDR2: LNHDA and SQIVND (reference sequence). The CDR3 runs 16 residues. The CDR3 DNA reads as TGTGCCAGTAGTCCGGGACAGGGAATCACCGACTACGAGCAGTACTTC. Amino acid sequence: CASSPGQGITDYEQYF.

The chain has TRBV5-1 and TRBJ2-1; TRBD2 matches at 9 bases. V lost 1 base to trimming and J lost 4 bases; unmatched junction nucleotides: 3. Germline CDR1 and CDR2: SGHRS and YFSETQ. The CDR3 is made up of 15 amino acids. CDR3 region: CASSLTLAGYNEQFF. CDR3 DNA: TGCGCCAGCAGCTTGACACTAGCGGGTTACAATGAGCAGTTCTTC.

The J gene is TRBJ2-2, the V gene TRBV3-1 (or the pseudogene TRBV3-2); D not certain. The CDR3 length is 16 residues. V was cut by 0 bases and J by 0 bases, with 8 bases left in between. CDR1 is LGHDT, CDR2 YNNKEL, per germline (reference sequence). The CDR3 DNA reads TGTGCCAGCAGCCAAGAGTCGAGGTCGAACACCGGGGAGCTGTTTTTT. It translates to CASSQESRSNTGELFF.

V and J are TRBV10-3 and TRBJ2-3; 9 nucleotides align to TRBD1. CDR1 and CDR2 (germline): ENHRY, SYGVKD. Trimming took 8 bases from V and 6 from J; bases not matched to a gene: 3. The CDR3 has 12 amino acids. The CDR3 loop is CAIEGTGDTQYF. DNA of the CDR3: TGTGCCATCGAAGGGACAGGGGATACGCAGTATTTT.

The J gene is TRBJ2-3, the V gene TRBV9; D is perhaps TRBD2 (6 bases). V was shortened by 4 bases and J by 1 base, with 13 bases between the two germline ends. Per germline, CDR1 SGDLS and CDR2 YYNGEE. CDR3 length: 15 amino acids. This CDR3 reads CASSPGVVGTDTQYF. DNA for the CDR3: TGTGCCAGCAGCCCGGGAGTAGTAGGCACAGATACGCAGTATTTT.

The chain joins TRBV27 to TRBJ1-6; TRBD1 agrees at 9 bases. Germline assignment: CDR1 MNHEY and CDR2 SMNVEV (reference sequence). This CDR3 is built from 15 residues. Trimming cost V 4 bases and J 5 bases; bases outside gene matches: 3. The CDR3 is CASSSYRGHNSPLHF. The CDR3 DNA is TGTGCCAGCAGTTCCTACAGGGGGCATAATTCACCCCTCCACTTT.

The CDR3 nucleotides read TGTGCCAGCAAACCGAGCGGGGAAGCGACAGATACGCAGTATTTT. Amino acid sequence: CASKPSGEATDTQYF. The rearrangement joins TRBV9 to TRBJ2-3, with 7 bases identical to TRBD2. Looked up from germline, CDR1 is SGDLS and CDR2 is YYNGEE. V gave up 6 bases and J gave up 3 bases; unmatched junction bases: 10. The CDR3 is 15 residues long.

V is TRBV5-1 and J is TRBJ2-3; 13 bases are shared with TRBD2. The J segment lost 4 bases and the V segment lost 4 bases, leaving 6 bases of the junction unmatched. This CDR3 contains 16 residues. Germline-derived CDR1 and CDR2 are SGHRS and YFSETQ. DNA of the CDR3: TGCGCCAGCAGCGAACTAGCGGGGGGGCCCGCAGATACGCAGTATTTT. Amino acid sequence: CASSELAGGPADTQYF.

This clone was found a few times. This chain uses TRBV5-6 with TRBJ2-3; weak D call: TRBD2 (5 bases). The germline gives CDR1 SGHDT, CDR2 YYEEEE. The CDR3 runs to 17 residues. Trimming pared 3 bases from V and 0 bases from J, leaving 17 bases between. The CDR3 nucleotides read TGTGCCAGCAGCTCCCGGGGTAGCTGGGAAAGCACAGATACGCAGTATTTT. Translating gives CASSSRGSWESTDTQYF.

The chain couples TRBV4-3 to TRBJ2-7, with 10 nucleotides matching TRBD1. CDR3 size: 17 residues. Germline CDR1 and CDR2: LGHNA and YSLEER. The CDR3: CPPRQGGGTGAVLEQYV. CDR3 DNA: TGCCCCCCCCGCCAAGGGGGGGGGACAGGGGCAGTGTTGGAGCAGTACGTC.

This sequence joins TRBV2 and TRBJ2-1; 10 nucleotides agree with TRBD2. The CDR3 runs to 16 residues. After removal of 5 bases from V and 5 bases from J, the junction contained 9 bases not matched to a gene. Germline V lookup: CDR1 SNHLY, CDR2 FYNNEI. CDR3 sequence (DNA): TGTGCCAGCAGTCCTAAGAGCGGGGGGGCCCACAATGAGCAGTTCTTC. Translation gives CASSPKSGGAHNEQFF.

The V call is TRBV3-1 (or the pseudogene TRBV3-2), the J call TRBJ1-4, with TRBD1 matching 11 bases. V lost 0 bases to trimming and J lost 10 bases; unmatched junction nucleotides: 1. The CDR3 is 14 amino acids. Germline CDR1 and CDR2: LGHDT and YNNKEL (reference sequence). DNA for the CDR3: TGTGCCAGCAGCCAAGAGGGACAGGGGGGAAAACTGTTTTTT. Protein: CASSQEGQGGKLFF.

The chain employs TRBV29-1 and TRBJ2-5, with a weak D call TRBD1 (6 bases). Germline assignment: CDR1 SQVTM and CDR2 ANQGSEA. The ends were cut back, 1 base at V and 6 bases at J, with 12 bases in the middle. This CDR3 is built from 13 residues. CDR3 residues: CSVEGKQGQTQYF. The CDR3 DNA sequence: TGCAGCGTTGAAGGAAAACAGGGACAGACCCAGTACTTC.